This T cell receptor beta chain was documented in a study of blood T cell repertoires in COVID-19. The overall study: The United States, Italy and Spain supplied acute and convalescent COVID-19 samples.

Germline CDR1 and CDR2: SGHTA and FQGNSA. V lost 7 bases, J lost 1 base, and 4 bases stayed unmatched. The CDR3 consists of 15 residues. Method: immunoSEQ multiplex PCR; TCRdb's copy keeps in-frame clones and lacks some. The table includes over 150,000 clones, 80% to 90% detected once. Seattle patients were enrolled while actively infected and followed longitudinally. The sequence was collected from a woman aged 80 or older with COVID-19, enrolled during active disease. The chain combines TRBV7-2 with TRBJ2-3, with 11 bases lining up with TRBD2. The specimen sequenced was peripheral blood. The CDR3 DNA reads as TGTGCCAGCACCCAACTAGCGGGGGGCACAGATACGCAGTATTTT. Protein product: CASTQLAGGTDTQYF.